These 13 T cell receptor beta chains came from one sample sequenced in a study of beta chain features in type 1 diabetes. No antigens are known for them. Reverse transcribing all isolated RNA meant expressed TCRB transcripts were sequenced. TCRdb's copy holds only in-frame clones and misses some; the assay was immunoSEQ multiplex PCR. The sample shows around 600,000 clones, around 12% of them seen only once. Study-wide findings and caveats: Among all four CD4+ subsets, Type 1 diabetes patients had TCRB CDR3s that were moderately but significantly shorter.

Sequenced material: naive CD4+ T cells from blood. These receptors were taken from a man aged 30 to 45 with type 1 diabetes.

This clone was found a few times. The chain carries TRBV5-4 and TRBJ2-1; 11 bases are shared with TRBD2. V was clipped by 0 bases and J by 10 bases; unmatched bases: 9. This CDR3 has 16 residues. Germline V gene sequence: CDR1 SGHNT, CDR2 YYREEE (reference sequence). CDR3 loop: CASSLARLAGFSEQFF. The CDR3 DNA is TGTGCCAGCAGCTTGGCGCGACTAGCGGGGTTTTCGGAGCAGTTCTTC.

The sample holds a few counts of this clone. The chain is built from TRBV7-9 and TRBJ1-2, with D perhaps matching TRBD1 (6 bases). CDR3 length equals 15 residues. Trimming removed 2 bases from V and 5 bases from J, with 15 bases in between. Per the germline V gene, CDR1 is SEHNR and CDR2 is FQNEAQ (reference sequence). For the CDR3, the DNA is TGTGCCAGCAGCTTATTGTTTGGGGGCGAGTATGGCTACACCTTC. It codes for CASSLLFGGEYGYTF. Full variable domain (missing parts from reference TRBV7-9 and TRBJ1-2): DTGVSQNPRHKITKRGQNVTFRCDPISEHNRLYWYRQTLGQGPEFLTYFQNEAQLEKSRLLSDRFSAERPKGSFSTLEIQRTEQGDSAMYLCASSLLFGGEYGYTFGSGTRLTVV.

This clone was counted a few times. The chain joins TRBV15 to TRBJ1-1, with D possibly matching TRBD1 (5 bases). Germline CDR1 is LNHNV and CDR2 is YYDKDF (reference sequence). The CDR3 extends over 17 amino acids. V lost 0 bases, J lost 1 base, and 15 bases lay in between. CDR3 residues: CATSRDYQGRANTEAFF. CDR3 sequence (DNA): TGTGCCACCAGCAGAGATTATCAGGGAAGGGCGAACACTGAAGCTTTCTTT.

J is TRBJ2-7 and V is TRBV30; possibly TRBD1 for D (5 bases). From germline, CDR1 is GTSNPN and CDR2 SVGIG (reference sequence). Between the trimmed V and J ends, which lost 0 bases and 9 bases, there was a span of 9 bases. CDR3 length: 11 residues. The CDR3 DNA follows: TGTGCCTGGAGTGTTGGACAAGGGCAGTACTTC. Its translation: CAWSVGQGQYF.

This clone has only a few counts. The V call is TRBV19, the J call TRBJ2-7; tentative D call: TRBD2 (5 bases). The CDR3 is made up of 14 amino acids. Looked up from germline, CDR1 is LNHDA and CDR2 is SQIVND (reference sequence). Trimming took 10 bases from V and 6 from J, leaving 22 bases between them. The CDR3 DNA reads as TGTGCCATTTTAGGCGGGCGCCGTTCGACCGAGCAGTACTTC. It yields the protein CAILGGRRSTEQYF.

This clone was observed a few times. J is TRBJ2-1 and V is TRBV28; D is possibly TRBD1 or TRBD2 (5 bases each). Looked up from germline, CDR1 is MDHEN and CDR2 is SYDVKM. The CDR3 sequence is 13 residues long. V lost 6 bases, J lost 6 bases, and 12 bases lay in between. DNA of the CDR3: TGTGCCAGCAGCCTCCCTGGGGGCAATGAGCAGTTCTTC. Translating gives CASSLPGGNEQFF.

This chain joins TRBV5-1 and TRBJ2-5, with D maybe TRBD1 (6 bases). The closer fit of TRBJ2-7 to the DNA end suggests the J call may be wrong. CDR1 and CDR2 (germline): SGHRS, YFSETQ. The CDR3 consists of 13 residues. CDR3 loop: CASSLLDSHEQYF. The CDR3 DNA is TGCGCCAGCAGCTTGCTGGACAGCCACGAGCAGTACTTC.

The gene calls are TRBV10-2 and TRBJ2-2, with 7 bases lining up with TRBD1. Germline V gene lookup returns CDR1 WSHSY and CDR2 SAAADI. The J segment lost 4 bases and the V segment lost 7 bases, leaving 6 bases of the junction unmatched. The CDR3 spans 14 residues. The CDR3 loop is CASNRGSGTGELFF. CDR3 nucleotides: TGCGCCAGCAACAGGGGATCGGGCACCGGGGAGCTGTTTTTT.

This clone came up a few times. V and J are TRBV7-8 and TRBJ1-4; a weak D match, TRBD1 (5 bases). This CDR3 region has 14 residues. Germline V CDR1 and CDR2: SGHVS, FQNEAQ. Trimming shortened V by 5 bases and J by 5 bases, and 12 bases separated the two germline ends. CDR3: CASSRPGGNEKLFF. The CDR3 coding sequence is TGTGCCAGCAGCCGCCCGGGGGGAAATGAAAAACTGTTTTTT.

There are a few counts of this clone. The V gene is TRBV7-2, the J gene TRBJ2-1; TRBD1 matches at 9 bases. Trimming at V came to 6 bases and at J to 2 bases, leaving 5 bases not matched to a gene. This CDR3 region has 15 residues. Per germline, CDR1 SGHTA and CDR2 FQGNSA. The CDR3 DNA reads as TGTGCCAGCAGGGGGGGACAGGGACCCTACAATGAGCAGTTCTTC. Its translation is CASRGGQGPYNEQFF.

This clone was detected a few times. This chain joins TRBV19 and TRBJ2-4; weak D call: TRBD1 (5 bases). CDR1 is LNHDA, CDR2 SQIVND, per germline (reference sequence). Trimming cost V 4 bases and J 1 base, with 5 bases left between them. This CDR3 has 13 amino acids. CDR3 loop: CASSNRAKNIQYF. For the CDR3, the DNA is TGTGCCAGTAGTAACAGGGCCAAAAACATTCAGTACTTC.

This clone has only a few counts. The same CDR3 also results from other DNA sequences found in this sample. The rearrangement joins TRBV30 to TRBJ1-2; D possibly corresponds to TRBD1 (6 bases). Germline values: CDR1 GTSNPN, CDR2 SVGIG (reference sequence). V dropped 5 bases and J dropped 2 bases, with 9 bases sitting between them. This CDR3 spans 12 amino acids. The CDR3: CAWGQGNYGYTF. CDR3 sequence (DNA): TGTGCCTGGGGTCAGGGGAACTATGGCTACACCTTC.

Comments on this clone: At one end, the junction sequence differs from germline, possibly due to a read error. The CDR3 is CASSRDSTQGYEQYF. CDR3 in DNA: TGTGCTAGCAGCCGGGACAGCACCCAGGGGTACGAGCAGTACTTC. The rearrangement links TRBV7-7 to TRBJ2-7; 7 bases are shared with TRBD1. The CDR3 covers 15 residues. The germline V gene encodes CDR1 SSHAT and CDR2 FNYEAQ (reference sequence).